The present T cell receptor (beta chain) was sequenced within a study of shared clonotypes between healthy human individuals. The test was conducted at deep level. Sequencing used immunoSEQ multiplex PCR; TCRdb keeps in-frame clones, though not all of them. The table includes approximately 1.9 million clones, 93% detected once. CDR1 is MNHEY and CDR2 is SVGAGI in the germline V gene. The CDR3 sequence is 12 residues long. The V end lost 6 bases, the J end lost 5 bases, and 8 bases lay between the germline ends. Terminally differentiated effector memory CD45RA+ cells were excluded from the naive CD8 cells, which were CD45RO-negative and positively selected for CCR7.

This TCR was recovered from a man aged 18-30 years in good health. Some clones in this sample may be carry-over from other donors' samples. This rearrangement joins TRBV6-5 to TRBJ1-5; D is perhaps TRBD1 (5 bases). Material: naive CD8+ T cells from PBMCs. The CDR3 sequence: CASSGGDQPQHF. The CDR3 nucleotides read TGTGCCAGCAGCGGGGGGGATCAGCCCCAGCATTTT.